The following is a TCR beta chain sequence with its context. TCRdb re-called the 5' RACE reads through MiXCR, storing one row per CDR3 protein. The sample holds 55,000 to 65,000 distinct CDR3 sequences, around an eighth seen once. This specimen comes from a study of early T cells in non-severe SARS-CoV-2 infection. Germline V gene sequence: CDR1 SGHDT, CDR2 YYEEEE. V was cut by 5 bases and J by 2 bases, with 19 bases left in between. The CDR3 totals 16 residues. The chain is built from TRBV5-6 and TRBJ1-2; D is possibly TRBD1 (6 bases). The sequenced sample was whole blood, obtained at baseline. This receptor was identified in an adult who was a healthcare worker with PCR-confirmed SARS-CoV-2 infection or an uninfected control (not recorded which). CDR3 amino acids: CASSPTRTDPNYGYTF. The CDR3 nucleotides read TGTGCCAGCAGTCCAACTCGGACAGACCCAAACTATGGCTACACCTTC.